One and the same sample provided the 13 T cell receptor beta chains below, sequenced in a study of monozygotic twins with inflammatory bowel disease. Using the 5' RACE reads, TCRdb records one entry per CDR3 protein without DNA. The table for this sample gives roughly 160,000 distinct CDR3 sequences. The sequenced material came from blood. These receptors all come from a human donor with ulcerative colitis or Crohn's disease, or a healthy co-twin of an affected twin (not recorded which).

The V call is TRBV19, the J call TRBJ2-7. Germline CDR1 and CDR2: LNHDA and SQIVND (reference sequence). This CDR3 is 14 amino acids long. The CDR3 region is CASSIDVTTYEQYF.

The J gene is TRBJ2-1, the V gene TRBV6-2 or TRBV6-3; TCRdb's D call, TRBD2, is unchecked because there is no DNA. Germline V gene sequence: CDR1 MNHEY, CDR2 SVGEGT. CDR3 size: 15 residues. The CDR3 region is CASSPPGSGRNEQFF.

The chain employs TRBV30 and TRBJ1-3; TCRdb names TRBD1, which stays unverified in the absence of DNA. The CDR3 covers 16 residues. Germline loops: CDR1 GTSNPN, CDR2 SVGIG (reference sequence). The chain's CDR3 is CAWRELKTGGRNTIYF.

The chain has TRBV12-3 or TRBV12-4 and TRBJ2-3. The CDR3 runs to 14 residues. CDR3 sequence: CASSLGSSTDTQYF.

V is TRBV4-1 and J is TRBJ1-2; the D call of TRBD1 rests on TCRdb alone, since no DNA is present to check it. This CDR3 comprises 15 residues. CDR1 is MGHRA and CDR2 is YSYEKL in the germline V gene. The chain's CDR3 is CASSQDGTGFYGYTF.

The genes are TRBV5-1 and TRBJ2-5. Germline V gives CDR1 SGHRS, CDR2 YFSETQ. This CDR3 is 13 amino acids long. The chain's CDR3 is CASSFGLAKTQYF.

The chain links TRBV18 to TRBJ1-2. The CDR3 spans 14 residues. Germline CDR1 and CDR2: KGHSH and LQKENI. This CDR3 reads CASSPTVSNYGYTF.

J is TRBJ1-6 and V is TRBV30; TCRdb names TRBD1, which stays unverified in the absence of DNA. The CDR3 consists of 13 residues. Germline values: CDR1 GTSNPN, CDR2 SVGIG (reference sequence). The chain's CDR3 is CAWSTGNNSPLHF.

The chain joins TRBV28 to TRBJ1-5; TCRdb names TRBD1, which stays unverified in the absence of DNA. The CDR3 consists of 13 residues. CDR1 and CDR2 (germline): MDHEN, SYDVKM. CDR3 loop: CASRRQGQQPQHF. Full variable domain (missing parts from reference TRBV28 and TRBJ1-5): DVKVTQSSRYLVKRTGEKVFLECVQDMDHENMFWYRQDPGLGLRLIYFSYDVKMKEKGDIPEGYSVSREKKERFSLILESASTNQTSMYLCASRRQGQQPQHFGDGTRLSIL.

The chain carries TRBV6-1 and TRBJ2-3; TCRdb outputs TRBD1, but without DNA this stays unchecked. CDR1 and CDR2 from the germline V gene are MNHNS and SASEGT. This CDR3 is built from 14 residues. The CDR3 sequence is CASSRGLLTDTQYF.

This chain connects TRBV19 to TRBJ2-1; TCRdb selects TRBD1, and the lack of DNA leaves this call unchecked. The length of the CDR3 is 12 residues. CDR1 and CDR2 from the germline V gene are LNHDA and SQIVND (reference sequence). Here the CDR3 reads CASSLGGAEQFF.

CDR3 sequence reads: CASTVKRVGEKLFF. V and J are TRBV6-2 or TRBV6-3 and TRBJ1-4. This CDR3 contains 14 residues. Looked up from germline, CDR1 is MNHEY and CDR2 is SVGEGT.

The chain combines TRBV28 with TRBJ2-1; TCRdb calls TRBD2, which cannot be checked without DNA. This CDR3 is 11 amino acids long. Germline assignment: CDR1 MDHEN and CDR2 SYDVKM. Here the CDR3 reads CAGGDYNGQFF.